A single sample gave rise to the 27 T cell receptor beta chains below, sequenced in a study of preoperative IRX-2 immunotherapy in early breast cancer (dated by TCRdb to between 2017 and 2020). The sample's treatment or condition label, decoded: preoperative locoregional IRX-2 cytokine immunotherapy. The library was generated by the immunoSEQ multiplex PCR assay. TCRdb's version of the immuneACCESS table is confined to in-frame rearrangements and falls short of the full clone set. An unresolved V gene accounts for under half of the shortfall where checked; the remainder is of unknown origin. In this sample the table shows roughly 25,000 clones, approximately 95% of which occur a single time. In total, the top ten clones hold under 20% of the sample. Source: tumor tissue, taken after IRX-2 immunotherapy. The origin of the receptors is a human donor with breast cancer.

V gene TRBV1 combines with J gene TRBJ2-5. TRBV1 is assigned pseudogene status. CDR3 length equals 15 residues. The CDR3 DNA reads TGCACCAGCAGCCAAAGGCCGGTATTGGTAGAGACCCAGTACTTC. Amino acid sequence: CTSSQRPVLVETQYF.

The chain links TRBV10-3 to TRBJ1-2; D unclear. The CDR3 spans 15 residues. Trimming shortened V by 0 bases and J by 5 bases, and 13 bases separated the two germline ends. Germline CDR1 ENHRY, CDR2 SYGVKD. CDR3 coding DNA: TGTGCCATCAGTGAGTCGAGAACGGTGGTGTATGGCTACACCTTC. Translated, it gives CAISESRTVVYGYTF.

The chain has TRBV18 and TRBJ2-3; 7 positions match TRBD2. The trim removed 6 bases at V and 3 bases at J, leaving 9 bases unmatched. The CDR3 sequence is 15 residues long. Germline V gene lookup returns CDR1 KGHSH and CDR2 LQKENI. CDR3 loop: CASSPRLAETDTQYF. CDR3 DNA: TGTGCCAGCTCCCCCCGACTAGCAGAGACAGATACGCAGTATTTT.

The V and J genes are TRBV6-6 and TRBJ2-7, with 8 bases that match TRBD2. V was clipped by 5 bases and J by 3 bases; unmatched bases: 9. Germline CDR1 reads MNHNY; CDR2 reads SVGAGI (reference sequence). The CDR3 is 15 residues long. CDR3 in amino acids: CASSPWTSSYYEQYF. The CDR3 DNA is TGTGCCAGCAGTCCATGGACTAGCAGCTACTACGAGCAGTACTTC.

The chain has TRBV6-4 and TRBJ2-3; D unclear. The germline gives CDR1 MRHNA, CDR2 SNTAGT. The CDR3 contains 15 residues. V lost 0 bases to trimming and J lost 0 bases, with 7 bases between them. CDR3 in DNA: TGTGCCAGCAGTGACTCCGAGGCAAGCACAGATACGCAGTATTTT. It translates to CASSDSEASTDTQYF.

The rearrangement links TRBV29-1 to TRBJ1-2, with 11 bases that match TRBD1. With V trimmed by 6 bases and J by 5 bases, 8 bases remained unmatched. Germline-derived CDR1 and CDR2 are SQVTM and ANQGSEA. CDR3 length: 14 amino acids. CDR3 residues: CSVPPDRGLYGYTF. The CDR3 DNA follows: TGCAGCGTCCCTCCGGACAGGGGGCTTTATGGCTACACCTTC.

The chain is built from TRBV4-2 and TRBJ2-3; 11 positions agree with TRBD2. From germline, CDR1 is LGHNA and CDR2 YNFKEQ. The CDR3 spans 15 residues. Trimming removed 4 bases from V and 2 bases from J; junction bases left unmatched: 2. The CDR3 sequence: CASSLAGGFTDTQYF. Here the CDR3 DNA reads TGTGCCAGCAGCCTAGCGGGAGGGTTCACAGATACGCAGTATTTT.

The chain carries TRBV5-1 and TRBJ2-5, with 10 positions matching TRBD2. Germline CDR1 and CDR2: SGHRS and YFSETQ. V shed 1 base, J shed 5 bases, and the junction held 5 bases outside the gene matches. This CDR3 region has 15 residues. The CDR3 is CASSLLAGEGETQYF. In DNA form, the CDR3 reads TGCGCCAGCAGCTTGCTAGCGGGAGAGGGGGAGACCCAGTACTTC.

This sequence joins TRBV27 and TRBJ1-1; possibly TRBD1 for D (5 bases). This CDR3 contains 15 residues. V was trimmed by 8 bases and J by 5 bases, leaving 21 bases between them. CDR1 is MNHEY, CDR2 SMNVEV, per germline (reference sequence). CDR3: CASDVYRGGGTEAFF. The DNA of the CDR3 is TGTGCCAGCGACGTTTACCGGGGCGGTGGGACTGAAGCTTTCTTT.

This clone has a single count. V gene TRBV29-1 combines with J gene TRBJ1-4; no definite D call. The V end was cut by 7 bases, the J end by 6 bases, with 9 bases between. CDR3 size: 11 residues. Germline-derived CDR1 and CDR2 are SQVTM and ANQGSEA. CDR3 in amino acids: CSGGLDEKLFF. CDR3 nucleotides: TGCAGCGGGGGATTAGATGAAAAACTGTTTTTT. The variable domain in full, completed from reference TRBV29-1 and TRBJ1-4, reads SAVISQKPSRDICQRGTSLTIQCQVDSQVTMMFWYRQQPGQSLTLIATANQGSEATYESGFVIDKFPISRPNLTFSTLTVSNMSPEDSSIYLCSGGLDEKLFFGSGTQLSVL.

The chain uses TRBV7-3 and TRBJ2-3; 14 positions agree with TRBD2. V shed 1 base and J 0 bases; nucleotides not matched to a gene: 9. Germline CDR1 reads SGHTA; CDR2 reads FQGTGA. The CDR3 is made up of 20 amino acids. The CDR3 DNA reads as TGTGCCAGCAGCTTAATTTCTAGGGGACTAGCGGGGGCGAGCACAGATACGCAGTATTTT. It translates to CASSLISRGLAGASTDTQYF. Combining the CDR3 with reference TRBV7-3 and TRBJ2-3 gives the whole variable domain GAGVSQTPSNKVTEKGKYVELRCDPISGHTALYWYRQSLGQGPEFLIYFQGTGAADDSGLPNDRFFAVRPEGSVSTLKIQRTERGDSAVYLCASSLISRGLAGASTDTQYFGPGTRLTVL.

V gene TRBV27 combines with J gene TRBJ2-7; the D gene is possibly TRBD2 (5 bases). Germline CDR1 is MNHEY and CDR2 is SMNVEV (reference sequence). V was shortened by 4 bases and J by 1 base, with 14 bases between the two germline ends. This CDR3 comprises 15 residues. The CDR3 DNA follows: TGTGCCAGCAGTTCTCTGCGGGTTCTATCCTACGAGCAGTACTTC. Its protein product is CASSSLRVLSYEQYF.

The J gene is TRBJ1-5, the V gene TRBV10-1; D not certain. Germline V gene lookup returns CDR1 WNHNN and CDR2 SYGVQD (reference sequence). The length of the CDR3 is 12 residues. V was cut by 0 bases and J by 8 bases, with 5 bases left in between. The CDR3 loop is CASSESIEPQHF. The CDR3 nucleotides are TGCGCCAGCAGTGAGTCGATAGAGCCCCAGCATTTT.

This clone was seen once. The V and J genes are TRBV27 and TRBJ1-4; D is unclear. The V end lost 6 bases, the J end lost 7 bases, and 12 bases lay between the germline ends. Germline V gene sequence: CDR1 MNHEY, CDR2 SMNVEV (reference sequence). There are 13 residues in the CDR3. CDR3 loop: CASSSTEAEKLFF. CDR3 nucleotides: TGTGCCAGCAGCTCCACCGAGGCTGAAAAACTGTTTTTT.

This chain links TRBV6-5 with TRBJ2-7; 8 nucleotides line up with TRBD2. After removal of 5 bases from V and 0 bases from J, the junction contained 6 bases not matched to a gene. Germline values: CDR1 MNHEY, CDR2 SVGAGI. The CDR3 runs to 15 residues. CDR3 sequence reads: CASSQVAGGSYEQYF. The CDR3 nucleotides are TGTGCCAGCAGTCAGGTGGCGGGGGGCTCCTACGAGCAGTACTTC.

The rearrangement uses TRBV7-2 and TRBJ1-2, with D possibly matching TRBD1 (6 bases). V lost 5 bases and J lost 4, with 14 bases in between. The length of the CDR3 is 14 residues. Per germline, CDR1 SGHTA and CDR2 FQGNSA. CDR3 residues: CASSLRDKSYGYTF. In DNA, the CDR3 is TGTGCCAGCAGCCTCCGGGACAAATCCTATGGCTACACCTTC.

This chain connects TRBV7-2 to TRBJ2-4; weak D call: TRBD2 (6 bases). CDR3 length: 13 amino acids. Germline V CDR1 and CDR2: SGHTA, FQGNSA. Trimming took off 4 bases at V and 7 bases at J, with 11 bases between the two ends. The CDR3: CASSYGSGNIQYF. DNA for the CDR3: TGTGCCAGCAGCTACGGGAGTGGTAACATTCAGTACTTC.

The chain couples TRBV7-3 to TRBJ2-3; no reliable D call. The CDR3 spans 14 residues. CDR1 is SGHTA and CDR2 is FQGTGA in the germline V gene. Deletions cut 2 bases from V and 0 bases from J, with 6 bases between. CDR3 loop: CASSLLGSTDTQYF. Written as DNA, the CDR3 is TGTGCCAGCAGCTTACTTGGGAGCACAGATACGCAGTATTTT.

This chain links TRBV7-9 with TRBJ2-7, with 8 bases lining up with TRBD1. The V gene end was trimmed by 6 bases and the J gene end by 3 bases; junction bases not matched to a gene: 10. The CDR3 contains 15 residues. Germline CDR1 and CDR2: SEHNR and FQNEAQ (reference sequence). CDR3 loop: CASSHNTGGFYEQYF. The DNA for the CDR3 is TGTGCCAGCAGTCATAATACAGGGGGTTTCTACGAGCAGTACTTC.

V usage is TRBV18 and J usage is TRBJ2-3; possibly TRBD1 or TRBD2 for D (5 bases each). The CDR3 has 13 residues. V shed 0 bases and J shed 4 bases, with 5 bases lying between them. CDR1 KGHSH and CDR2 LQKENI come from the germline V gene. CDR3 residues: CASSPPGADTQYF. Here the CDR3 DNA reads TGTGCCAGCTCACCACCGGGGGCAGATACGCAGTATTTT.

This chain links TRBV5-4 with TRBJ2-1, with D possibly being TRBD1 or TRBD2 (5 bases each). Trimming took off 9 bases at V and 4 bases at J, with 14 bases between the two ends. Germline V gives CDR1 SGHNT, CDR2 YYREEE (reference sequence). The CDR3 consists of 13 residues. The CDR3 loop is CATLRDGYNEQFF. The CDR3, as DNA: TGTGCCACCCTCCGGGACGGATACAATGAGCAGTTCTTC.

Only one count was recorded for this clone. This sequence joins TRBV15 and TRBJ2-7; D might be TRBD1 (5 bases). CDR3 length: 13 residues. The germline V gene has CDR1 LNHNV and CDR2 YYDKDF (reference sequence). Trimming stripped 2 bases from V and 3 bases from J, with 8 bases between. The CDR3 nucleotides are TGTGCCACCAGCAGAATAGACAGCTACGAGCAGTACTTC. Amino acids: CATSRIDSYEQYF.

The chain joins TRBV7-6 to TRBJ2-7; 7 bases agree with TRBD2. The CDR3 has 14 residues. Germline CDR1 reads SGHVS; CDR2 reads FNYEAQ. The ends lost 5 bases at V and 3 bases at J; junction bases unmatched: 7. The CDR3 DNA reads TGTGCCAGCAGCGAGACTAGCAGCCACTACGAGCAGTACTTC. This gives the protein CASSETSSHYEQYF. The full variable domain, with the rest looked up from reference TRBV7-6 and TRBJ2-7, is GAGVSQSPRYKVTKRGQDVALRCDPISGHVSLYWYRQALGQGPEFLTYFNYEAQQDKSGLPNDRFSAERPEGSISTLTIQRTEQRDSAMYRCASSETSSHYEQYFGPGTRLTVT.

The chain links TRBV7-3 to TRBJ1-3; 7 bases fit TRBD1. V shed 2 bases, J shed 2 bases, and the junction held 0 bases outside the gene matches. The CDR3 totals 14 residues. Germline V gene lookup returns CDR1 SGHTA and CDR2 FQGTGA. CDR3 region: CASSLDRAGNTIYF. DNA for the CDR3: TGTGCCAGCAGCTTAGACAGGGCTGGAAACACCATATATTTT. Combining the CDR3 with reference TRBV7-3 and TRBJ1-3 gives the whole variable domain GAGVSQTPSNKVTEKGKYVELRCDPISGHTALYWYRQSLGQGPEFLIYFQGTGAADDSGLPNDRFFAVRPEGSVSTLKIQRTERGDSAVYLCASSLDRAGNTIYFGEGSWLTVV.

The V call is TRBV9, the J call TRBJ1-1; weak D call: TRBD1 (6 bases). The germline gives CDR1 SGDLS, CDR2 YYNGEE. The V end lost 0 bases, the J end lost 4 bases, and 13 bases lay between the germline ends. The CDR3 is 15 amino acids. CDR3 DNA: TGTGCCAGCAGCGTAGCTACGGGGGGCGGCACTGAAGCTTTCTTT. Amino acids: CASSVATGGGTEAFF.

This sequence joins TRBV2 and TRBJ1-1; D unclear. CDR3 length equals 12 residues. V lost 4 bases, J lost 2 bases, and 5 bases lay in between. CDR1 SNHLY and CDR2 FYNNEI come from the germline V gene. DNA for the CDR3: TGTGCCAGCAGTGCGATAAACACTGAAGCTTTCTTT. Its protein product is CASSAINTEAFF.

The genes are TRBV7-9 and TRBJ2-7, with unresolved D. V shed 0 bases and J shed 8 bases, with 11 bases lying between them. The germline V gene encodes CDR1 SEHNR and CDR2 FQNEAQ (reference sequence). The CDR3 extends over 13 amino acids. The CDR3 reads CASSLANKGKQYF. Written as DNA, the CDR3 is TGTGCCAGCAGCTTAGCGAATAAAGGGAAGCAGTACTTC.